The sequence of this T cell receptor beta chain was determined in a study of beta chain features in type 1 diabetes. Study-wide results and limits: Highly expressing activated T cells could be over-counted with a cDNA template. The study left unresolved whether HLA type influences TCRB rearrangement. When Type 1 diabetes patients were examined, their TCRB CDR3s proved moderately but significantly shorter in all four CD4+ subsets.

The authors reverse transcribed all of the isolated RNA, so sequencing captured expressed TCRB transcripts. Data came from immunoSEQ multiplex PCR; TCRdb stores just in-frame clones and leaves some out. This sample has approximately 37,000 clones, with roughly 50% found just once. The V gene's germline CDR1 is SGHRS and CDR2 YFSETQ. The CDR3 sequence is 13 residues long. Trimming took off 0 bases at V and 8 bases at J, with 9 bases between the two ends. Points on this clone: Its specificity is unknown.

In total, each donor contributed a single heparinised blood draw that averaged about 120 mL. The sequenced sample consisted of central memory CD4+ T cells from blood. This clonotype was sampled from a woman between 18 and 29 years old in good health. This chain connects TRBV5-1 to TRBJ1-3; D is undetermined. The CDR3: CASSLGRADTIYF. CDR3 coding DNA: TGCGCCAGCAGCTTGGGGAGGGCGGACACCATATATTTT.